This T cell receptor beta chain was found in a study of cytomegalovirus exposure and HLA in healthy donors. Generated by immunoSEQ multiplex PCR, the TCRdb table keeps only in-frame clones and is missing some. This sample carries approximately 150,000 clones, approximately 90% of them seen once, and the ten largest clones take 0.6% to 0.8%. Sequencing was carried out using PBMCs. This sequence originates from a man aged 18 to 29 in good health and CMV-seronegative.

The CDR3 nucleotides read TGTGCCAGCAGCTCTCTAGCGGGAGGGTCCTACGAGCAGTACGTC. This translates into CASSSLAGGSYEQYV. This chain connects TRBV11-3 to TRBJ2-7, with TRBD2 matching over 12 bases. Germline CDR1 reads SGHNT; CDR2 reads YENEEA. V was pared by 4 bases and J by 1 base, with 2 bases of the junction left unmatched. The CDR3 length is 15 residues.